The 32 T cell receptor beta chains given below trace back to one sample, sequenced in a study of blood T cell repertoires in COVID-19. Clones were sequenced by immunoSEQ multiplex PCR, and TCRdb holds only the in-frame ones, with some missing. The sample lists approximately 140,000 clones; roughly 90% were seen once. Material for sequencing was peripheral blood. The receptors here all came from a human donor in a cohort sampled during active COVID-19.

V usage is TRBV28 and J usage is TRBJ1-1, with 8 positions matching TRBD1. V lost 6 bases to trimming and J lost 2 bases; unmatched junction nucleotides: 8. The CDR3 extends over 15 amino acids. CDR1 is MDHEN and CDR2 is SYDVKM in the germline V gene. The CDR3 loop reads CASSPRDRTNTEAFF. In DNA, the CDR3 is TGTGCCAGCAGCCCCCGGGACAGGACTAACACTGAAGCTTTCTTT.

The chain joins TRBV11-2 to TRBJ1-1; D gene unclear. The CDR3 consists of 14 residues. The V gene's germline CDR1 is SGHAT and CDR2 FQNNGV. V gave up 2 bases and J gave up 1 base, with 8 bases separating them. Here the CDR3 DNA reads TGTGCCAGCAGCTTACAGGTGACGAACACTGAAGCTTTCTTT. Protein: CASSLQVTNTEAFF. Filled out from reference TRBV11-2 and TRBJ1-1, the complete variable domain reads EAGVAQSPRYKIIEKRQSVAFWCNPISGHATLYWYQQILGQGPKLLIQFQNNGVVDDSQLPKDRFSAERLKGVDSTLKIQPAKLEDSAVYLCASSLQVTNTEAFFGQGTRLTVV.

The chain employs TRBV6-6 and TRBJ1-3, with D hard to call. The V and J ends lost 6 bases and 5 bases respectively, with 11 bases between them. This CDR3 region has 13 residues. Per germline, CDR1 MNHNY and CDR2 SVGAGI (reference sequence). CDR3 residues: CASRDSSRNTIYF. The CDR3 region has the DNA TGTGCCAGCAGAGACTCATCTCGAAACACCATATATTTT.

This clone has a single count. The V and J genes are TRBV6-5 and TRBJ2-1, with 8 bases lining up with TRBD2. The CDR3 length is 12 residues. V lost 6 bases to trimming and J lost 10 bases; unmatched junction nucleotides: 5. Germline V gene lookup returns CDR1 MNHEY and CDR2 SVGAGI. CDR3 sequence reads: CASSRRGEEQFF. The CDR3 DNA follows: TGTGCCAGCAGCCGGCGGGGGGAGGAGCAGTTCTTC.

This rearrangement joins TRBV18 to TRBJ1-1; 8 nucleotides align to TRBD1. Germline trimming cut 5 bases from V and 4 bases from J; bases unmatched to any gene: 3. Germline V gene data show CDR1 as KGHSH and CDR2 as LQKENI. CDR3 length: 13 residues. In DNA form, the CDR3 reads TGTGCCAGCTCAGACAGGGGAAGCACTGAAGCTTTCTTT. Its protein is CASSDRGSTEAFF.

This rearrangement joins TRBV19 to TRBJ1-1; 7 nucleotides line up with TRBD1. Germline loops: CDR1 LNHDA, CDR2 SQIVND (reference sequence). The J segment lost 5 bases and the V segment lost 1 base, leaving 4 bases of the junction unmatched. This CDR3 is built from 14 residues. CDR3 residues: CASSIGRGRTEAFF. The DNA of the CDR3 is TGTGCCAGTAGTATAGGAAGGGGGCGGACTGAAGCTTTCTTT.

V gene TRBV4-1 combines with J gene TRBJ2-3; 11 bases align to TRBD1. Germline loops: CDR1 MGHRA, CDR2 YSYEKL. The CDR3 loop spans 15 amino acids. Unmatched junction bases numbered 4, after V lost 4 bases and J lost 4 bases. The CDR3 DNA sequence: TGCGCCAGCAGCCCAGGACAGGGGGCTGCAGATACGCAGTATTTT. Its protein product is CASSPGQGAADTQYF.

The gene calls are TRBV7-2 and TRBJ2-7; TRBD1 is a possible D gene (6 bases). This CDR3 comprises 14 residues. V was trimmed by 4 bases and J by 2 bases, leaving 12 bases between them. Germline V gene lookup returns CDR1 SGHTA and CDR2 FQGNSA. CDR3: CASSSTAGAYEQYF. The CDR3 nucleotides read TGTGCCAGCAGCTCAACCGCAGGGGCCTACGAGCAGTACTTC.

This rearrangement joins TRBV5-4 to TRBJ2-3; 12 bases line up with TRBD2. V lost 4 bases, J lost 0 bases, and 6 bases stayed unmatched. Per germline, CDR1 SGHNT and CDR2 YYREEE (reference sequence). The CDR3 loop spans 17 amino acids. This CDR3 reads CASSLRLAGASTDTQYF. The CDR3 DNA reads TGTGCCAGCAGCCTGAGACTAGCGGGGGCTAGCACAGATACGCAGTATTTT.

This chain connects TRBV28 to TRBJ2-2, with 9 bases matching TRBD2. J gave up 3 bases and V 4 bases, and 15 bases lay outside the gene matches. Per germline, CDR1 MDHEN and CDR2 SYDVKM. The CDR3 length is 19 residues. For the CDR3, the DNA is TGTGCCAGCAGTTCCCCGTTTATGGGCATAGCGGGGGACACCGGGGAGCTGTTTTTT. It encodes CASSSPFMGIAGDTGELFF.

The gene calls are TRBV20-1 and TRBJ2-2; possible D gene TRBD2, 5 bases. Germline assignment: CDR1 DFQATT and CDR2 SNEGSKA (reference sequence). V was pared by 5 bases and J by 5 bases, with 6 bases between. This CDR3 is 11 amino acids long. The CDR3 nucleotides read TGCAGTGCTTTAGCGACCGGGGAGCTGTTTTTT. This codes for CSALATGELFF.

The chain employs TRBV27 and TRBJ1-1; D gene ambiguous. Trimming left V 5 bases short and J 2 bases short, with 9 bases between. Germline V CDR1 and CDR2: MNHEY, SMNVEV (reference sequence). This CDR3 region has 13 residues. The CDR3 bases are TGTGCCAGCAGTCACGGGTCCAACACTGAAGCTTTCTTT. It translates to CASSHGSNTEAFF.

The sample holds one count of this clone. The gene calls are TRBV6-6 and TRBJ1-2; D not certain. Looked up from germline, CDR1 is MNHNY and CDR2 is SVGAGI (reference sequence). The CDR3 spans 14 residues. V lost 7 bases and J 4 bases, leaving 16 bases between the germline ends. The CDR3 is CASTLIQSRYGYTF. The CDR3 bases are TGTGCCAGCACCCTTATACAGTCCCGCTATGGCTACACCTTC.

The CDR3 bases are TGCGCCAGCAGCCACGGGACAGGCGGACTAGCGGCAAACAATGAGCAGTTCTTC. This encodes CASSHGTGGLAANNEQFF. V usage is TRBV4-1 and J usage is TRBJ2-1, with 10 bases matching TRBD2. The CDR3 consists of 18 residues. The V gene's germline CDR1 is MGHRA and CDR2 YSYEKL. Trimming at V came to 3 bases and at J to 5 bases, leaving 13 bases not matched to a gene.

The rearrangement uses TRBV12-3 or TRBV12-4 and TRBJ2-7; no reliable D call. The CDR3 spans 13 residues. V lost 6 bases, J lost 2 bases, and 11 bases lay in between. CDR3 residues: CASSLEAPYEQYF. The CDR3 coding sequence is TGTGCCAGCAGCCTAGAAGCCCCCTACGAGCAGTACTTC.

Worth noting for this clone: At the DNA level, this CDR3 is encoded by other sequences in the same sample as well. V gene TRBV6-5 combines with J gene TRBJ2-7, with 10 nucleotides matching TRBD1. Germline lookup yields CDR1 MNHEY and CDR2 SVGAGI. Trimming at V came to 8 bases and at J to 3 bases, leaving 4 bases not matched to a gene. CDR3 length equals 13 residues. The CDR3 loop is CASRRDRGYEQYF. In DNA, the CDR3 is TGTGCCAGCCGCCGGGACAGGGGCTACGAGCAGTACTTC.

The chain is built from TRBV4-1 and TRBJ1-1; no clear D. V lost 1 base and J lost 0, with 15 bases in between. CDR1 and CDR2 (germline): MGHRA, YSYEKL. The CDR3 extends over 17 amino acids. Here the CDR3 reads CASSQGPPRFMNTEAFF. The CDR3 DNA follows: TGCGCCAGCAGCCAAGGCCCTCCCAGGTTCATGAACACTGAAGCTTTCTTT.

This chain uses TRBV13 with TRBJ1-2; 11 bases fit TRBD1. Germline CDR1 reads PRHDT; CDR2 reads FYEKMQ (reference sequence). CDR3 length: 14 amino acids. The ends lost 4 bases at V and 7 bases at J; junction bases unmatched: 5. The CDR3 nucleotides are TGTGCCAGCAGCTGGATCGGACAGGGGGCTGGCTACACCTTC. Protein product: CASSWIGQGAGYTF.

J is TRBJ1-2 and V is TRBV5-1; 9 positions agree with TRBD1. J was trimmed by 2 bases and V by 5 bases; bases with no gene match: 13. CDR3 length: 17 residues. Germline loops: CDR1 SGHRS, CDR2 YFSETQ. CDR3 sequence reads: CASSPDRGSVWNYGYTF. The CDR3 coding sequence is TGCGCCAGCAGTCCGGACAGGGGCTCAGTTTGGAACTATGGCTACACCTTC. The full variable domain, with the rest looked up from reference TRBV5-1 and TRBJ1-2, is KAGVTQTPRYLIKTRGQQVTLSCSPISGHRSVSWYQQTPGQGLQFLFEYFSETQRNKGNFPGRFSGRQFSNSRSEMNVSTLELGDSALYLCASSPDRGSVWNYGYTFGSGTRLTVV.

The chain couples TRBV6-1 to TRBJ2-3; D gene ambiguous. CDR1 is MNHNS and CDR2 is SASEGT in the germline V gene. V shed 0 bases and J shed 0 bases, with 7 bases lying between them. This CDR3 has 15 residues. The CDR3 loop is CASSEADFSTDTQYF. The CDR3 nucleotides read TGTGCCAGCAGTGAAGCTGACTTTAGCACAGATACGCAGTATTTT.

This chain links TRBV28 with TRBJ1-4; the match to TRBD1 covers 7 bases. The CDR3 is made up of 14 amino acids. Germline CDR1 MDHEN, CDR2 SYDVKM. Unmatched junction bases numbered 11, after V lost 8 bases and J lost 8 bases. The CDR3 DNA is TGTGCCAGCGTACCTGACAGGGTGCGAGAAAAACTGTTTTTT. Protein sequence: CASVPDRVREKLFF.

The V gene is TRBV7-2, the J gene TRBJ1-1, with D possibly TRBD1 on 6 matching bases. Trimming removed 0 bases from V and 7 bases from J, with 9 bases in between. Per germline, CDR1 SGHTA and CDR2 FQGNSA. The CDR3 is 13 residues long. CDR3 amino acids: CASSLALRGEAFF. In DNA, the CDR3 is TGTGCCAGCAGCTTAGCCCTCAGGGGTGAAGCTTTCTTT.

V is TRBV9 and J is TRBJ2-2; 9 bases map to TRBD1. In germline, CDR1 is SGDLS, CDR2 YYNGEE. The trim removed 0 bases at V and 1 base at J, leaving 16 bases unmatched. The CDR3 is made up of 21 amino acids. CDR3 in amino acids: CASSVGERVQGARRNTGELFF. For the CDR3, the DNA is TGTGCCAGCAGCGTAGGTGAAAGGGTACAGGGGGCGCGCAGGAACACCGGGGAGCTGTTTTTT.

This clone was counted a few times. The chain is built from TRBV28 and TRBJ2-7; D is possibly TRBD2 (6 bases). Germline CDR1 and CDR2: MDHEN and SYDVKM. V lost 4 bases to trimming and J lost 2 bases, with 12 bases between them. CDR3 length: 14 amino acids. Written as DNA, the CDR3 is TGTGCCAGCAGTTCGCGGGGCGGTACCTACGAGCAGTACTTC. It yields the protein CASSSRGGTYEQYF.

This clone was seen once. The chain couples TRBV5-1 to TRBJ1-6; perhaps TRBD1 as D (5 bases). The CDR3 loop spans 15 amino acids. V was trimmed by 2 bases and J by 9 bases, leaving 15 bases between them. CDR1 is SGHRS and CDR2 is YFSETQ in the germline V gene. CDR3 sequence: CASSLNTGQGSPLHF. As DNA, the CDR3 is TGCGCCAGCAGCTTAAATACAGGCCAGGGTTCACCCCTCCACTTT.

This chain joins TRBV9 and TRBJ2-1; perhaps TRBD2 as D (6 bases). CDR1 SGDLS and CDR2 YYNGEE come from the germline V gene. The CDR3 sequence is 16 residues long. V shed 0 bases and J shed 8 bases, with 18 bases lying between them. This CDR3 reads CASSVATLGREYEQFF. CDR3 DNA: TGTGCCAGCAGCGTAGCTACGTTGGGCCGGGAGTATGAGCAGTTCTTC.

The V call is TRBV6-2 or TRBV6-3, the J call TRBJ2-5; 8 bases align to TRBD1. The V and J ends lost 6 bases and 5 bases, in that order; junction bases with no gene match: 14. Germline CDR1 MNHEY, CDR2 SVGEGT. The CDR3 has 16 residues. The CDR3 nucleotides read TGTGCCAGCAGCCACGAGGCAGGGGGCACGGTGGAGACCCAGTACTTC. Protein: CASSHEAGGTVETQYF.

This clone has just one count. This chain connects TRBV10-3 to TRBJ2-3; D might be TRBD2 (5 bases). Germline V lookup: CDR1 ENHRY, CDR2 SYGVKD. CDR3 size: 14 residues. Trimming cost V 4 bases and J 5 bases, with 13 bases left between them. The CDR3 DNA follows: TGTGCCATCAGTGGTGGAACTGGGAGAGATACGCAGTATTTT. This gives the protein CAISGGTGRDTQYF.

This chain connects TRBV5-4 to TRBJ2-1, with 11 nucleotides matching TRBD2. After removal of 4 bases from V and 3 bases from J, the junction contained 6 bases not matched to a gene. Per germline, CDR1 SGHNT and CDR2 YYREEE (reference sequence). The CDR3 contains 16 residues. The CDR3 is CASSTGTSGNYNEQFF. DNA for the CDR3: TGTGCCAGCAGCACCGGGACTAGCGGAAACTACAATGAGCAGTTCTTC.

This chain uses TRBV18 with TRBJ1-3; 8 bases line up with TRBD1. The J segment lost 2 bases and the V segment lost 6 bases, leaving 9 bases of the junction unmatched. This CDR3 has 16 amino acids. CDR1 KGHSH and CDR2 LQKENI come from the germline V gene. The CDR3 DNA is TGTGCCAGCTCGATAGACAGGGGAAGGACTGGAAACACCATATATTTT. Protein product: CASSIDRGRTGNTIYF.

The CDR3 loop is CASSRLAGGPGETQYF. DNA of the CDR3: TGTGCCAGCAGCCGACTAGCGGGGGGGCCGGGTGAGACCCAGTACTTC. The rearrangement uses TRBV7-6 and TRBJ2-5; TRBD2 matches at 14 bases. This CDR3 comprises 16 residues. Trimming cost V 5 bases and J 5 bases; bases outside gene matches: 7. CDR1 and CDR2 from the germline V gene are SGHVS and FNYEAQ.

CDR3 protein: CATSDPGQGNTGELFF. CDR3 DNA: TGTGCCACCAGTGATCCTGGACAGGGGAACACCGGGGAGCTGTTTTTT. This chain links TRBV24-1 with TRBJ2-2; 8 bases agree with TRBD1. The V and J ends lost 3 bases and 1 base, in that order; junction bases with no gene match: 3. CDR1 is KGHDR, CDR2 SFDVKD, per germline. This CDR3 comprises 16 residues.